The 10 T cell receptor beta chains below come from one sample, sequenced in a study of blood T cell repertoires in COVID-19. Measured with immunoSEQ multiplex PCR; TCRdb has only the in-frame clones, and not every one. The top ten clones hold approximately 10% of a sample with over 70,000 clones, roughly 78% of them seen once. Sequencing was carried out using peripheral blood. The receptors come from a woman aged 70-85 years with acute or convalescent COVID-19.

The V and J genes are TRBV14 and TRBJ2-2; possible D gene TRBD1, 7 bases. The V gene's germline CDR1 is SGHDN and CDR2 FVKESK. The CDR3 is 15 residues long. V lost 4 bases and J lost 6, with 15 bases in between. The CDR3: CASSPRGTPAGELFF. The CDR3 DNA reads as TGTGCCAGCAGCCCCAGGGGGACTCCGGCCGGGGAGCTGTTTTTT.

The J gene is TRBJ2-3, the V gene TRBV28; TRBD2 agrees at 11 bases. Germline V CDR1 and CDR2: MDHEN, SYDVKM. Trimming at V came to 5 bases and at J to 0 bases, leaving 1 base not matched to a gene. The CDR3 sequence is 15 residues long. As DNA, the CDR3 is TGTGCCAGCAGTAGGACTAGCGGGAGCACAGATACGCAGTATTTT. It encodes CASSRTSGSTDTQYF.

V and J are TRBV5-1 and TRBJ1-4; D perhaps matches TRBD1 (6 bases). V was shortened by 0 bases and J by 1 base, with 10 bases between the two germline ends. This CDR3 has 16 residues. Germline V CDR1 and CDR2: SGHRS, YFSETQ. CDR3: CASSLVAGVTNEKLFF. The CDR3 bases are TGCGCCAGCAGCTTGGTGGCAGGGGTAACTAATGAAAAACTGTTTTTT.

This chain joins TRBV5-1 and TRBJ2-7; tentatively, D is TRBD1 (5 bases). The V gene's germline CDR1 is SGHRS and CDR2 YFSETQ. The CDR3 spans 14 residues. The V end was cut by 1 base, the J end by 2 bases, with 10 bases between. The CDR3 nucleotides are TGCGCCAGCAGCTTGCAGGGTACCCCCTACGAGCAGTACTTC. Its translation: CASSLQGTPYEQYF.

The chain carries TRBV5-4 and TRBJ1-2; 7 bases are a match to TRBD1. The CDR3 contains 15 residues. Germline CDR1 and CDR2: SGHNT and YYREEE (reference sequence). Trimming cost V 4 bases and J 2 bases; bases outside gene matches: 8. The DNA of the CDR3 is TGTGCCAGCAGCAAAAGGACAGGAGAAAACTATGGCTACACCTTC. This sequence encodes CASSKRTGENYGYTF.

The chain has TRBV7-8 and TRBJ2-1; D may be TRBD2 (5 bases). Germline CDR1 reads SGHVS; CDR2 reads FQNEAQ. V was clipped by 5 bases and J by 5 bases, with 25 bases between them. The CDR3 covers 18 residues. CDR3 sequence reads: CASSPIFGRRGRDNEQFF. CDR3 nucleotide sequence: TGTGCCAGCAGCCCCATTTTCGGAAGACGAGGGCGCGACAATGAGCAGTTCTTC.

This rearrangement joins TRBV28 to TRBJ1-5; 8 bases are a match to TRBD1. Trimming removed 6 bases from V and 5 bases from J; junction bases left unmatched: 6. The germline gives CDR1 MDHEN, CDR2 SYDVKM. This CDR3 spans 14 amino acids. For the CDR3, the DNA is TGTGCCAGCAGCAACAACAGGGGGTATCAGCCCCAGCATTTT. Its protein is CASSNNRGYQPQHF. Complete variable domain (other parts from reference TRBV28 and TRBJ1-5): DVKVTQSSRYLVKRTGEKVFLECVQDMDHENMFWYRQDPGLGLRLIYFSYDVKMKEKGDIPEGYSVSREKKERFSLILESASTNQTSMYLCASSNNRGYQPQHFGDGTRLSIL.

The rearrangement links TRBV2 to TRBJ2-1; the match to TRBD1 covers 9 bases. Germline-derived CDR1 and CDR2 are SNHLY and FYNNEI. The CDR3 loop spans 15 amino acids. With V trimmed by 7 bases and J by 3 bases, 7 bases remained unmatched. CDR3 DNA sequence: TGTGCCAGCACATCCGGGACAGGGAGCTACAATGAGCAGTTCTTC. Its protein product is CASTSGTGSYNEQFF. The full variable domain, completed using reference TRBV2 and TRBJ2-1, is EPEVTQTPSHQVTQMGQEVILRCVPISNHLYFYWYRQILGQKVEFLVSFYNNEISEKSEIFDDQFSVERPDGSNFTLKIRSTKLEDSAMYFCASTSGTGSYNEQFFGPGTRLTVL.

This clone occurred once. V is TRBV6-5 and J is TRBJ2-1; 7 positions match TRBD1. Germline CDR1 and CDR2: MNHEY and SVGAGI. This CDR3 spans 12 amino acids. V shed 5 bases, J shed 13 bases, and the junction held 8 bases outside the gene matches. The CDR3 DNA follows: TGTGCCAGCAGTATCTCCGGGACAGTCCAGTTCTTC. This translates into CASSISGTVQFF.

V gene TRBV9 combines with J gene TRBJ1-1; TRBD1 might be the D (6 bases). Germline CDR1 reads SGDLS; CDR2 reads YYNGEE. The CDR3 totals 15 residues. The V gene lost 0 bases and the J gene lost 3 bases, with 12 bases spanning the gap. The CDR3 DNA sequence: TGTGCCAGCAGCGTAGGAGGCAGGGGAGACACTGAAGCTTTCTTT. Amino acid sequence: CASSVGGRGDTEAFF.